This T cell receptor (beta chain) was captured in a study of memory CD4+ T cells and cytomegalovirus serostatus. The V and J ends lost 5 bases and 8 bases, in that order; junction bases with no gene match: 4. CDR3 length: 14 residues. Germline V CDR1 and CDR2: SGHAT, FQNNGV. Using immunoSEQ multiplex PCR, the repertoire was profiled, and TCRdb retains in-frame clones only, with some absent. The sample lists under 55,000 clones; just under 80% were seen once. Single viable CD3+CD4+CD8-CD45RO+ cells were sorted as the memory CD4+ T cells. Sequencing input: memory CD4+ T cells from blood. The rearrangement uses TRBV11-2 and TRBJ2-1, with 12 bases aligning to TRBD2. The origin of this receptor is an adult in good health and CMV-seronegative. CDR3 protein: CASSLAGGIDEQFF. The CDR3 DNA reads as TGTGCCAGCAGCCTAGCGGGAGGGATTGATGAGCAGTTCTTC.